This T cell receptor beta chain emerged from a study of cytomegalovirus exposure and HLA in healthy donors. Study-wide results and limits: Highly shared sequence variants in one cluster were likely a sequencing artifact. The study designated roughly 160 TCR beta chains cytomegalovirus-associated.

A word on this clone: Its matching antigen is unknown.

PCR involved 60 Vbeta and 13 Jbeta primers. The protocol was immunoSEQ multiplex PCR, while the TCRdb copy is restricted to in-frame clones and leaves out a portion. Of around 110,000 clones listed, roughly three fifths were seen once; the top ten hold roughly 9.7%. The receptor comes from a middle-aged woman in good health and CMV-seropositive. Sequenced material: PBMCs.

This CDR3 is CASSPSSGAQYF. CDR3 DNA: TGTGCCAGCTCACCGTCGTCCGGGGCGCAGTATTTT. The genes are TRBV18 and TRBJ2-3; D may be TRBD2 (5 bases). Trimming stripped 3 bases from V and 10 bases from J, with 11 bases between. The CDR3 spans 12 residues. Germline CDR1 KGHSH, CDR2 LQKENI.